Below are 7 T cell receptor beta chains sequenced from a single sample in a study of tissue T cells after allogeneic stem cell transplantation. The time point here: mouse harvest day 14 after allogeneic transplant. Mouse grafts combined 10^7 T-cell-depleted bone marrow cells with 10^6 splenic CD5+ T cells. Using immunoSEQ multiplex PCR, the repertoire was profiled, and TCRdb retains in-frame clones only, with some absent. The sample has around 2,200 clones, roughly 50% seen once; the top ten hold roughly 40%. The sample taken for sequencing was liver tissue. Receptors originate from a female BALB/c mouse given C57BL/6 T cells with graft-versus-host disease after an allogeneic hematopoietic cell transplant.

This clone was found a few times. Gene names are the mouse ones. Sequencing ends 1 residue short of the CDR3 end; the germline J gene provides the rest. V gene TRBV2 combines with J gene TRBJ2-4; 10 nucleotides agree with TRBD2. The CDR3 spans 17 residues. Trimming took 0 bases from V and 1 from J; bases not matched to a gene: 4. CDR1 and CDR2 (germline): LGHNA, YSYQKL. The DNA read from the CDR3 is TGTGCCAGCAGCCAAGAAACTGGGGGGGGCCGTCAAAACACCTTGTAC. Amino acid sequence: CASSQETGGGRQNTLY. The CDR3 in its entirety is CASSQETGGGRQNTLYF.

This clone is judged large. The germline and genes are mouse ones. The read ends 1 residue early relative to the CDR3; the germline J gene fills the gap. The chain employs TRBV19 and TRBJ1-1, with a tentative D call TRBD1 (6 bases). The CDR3 has 16 residues. Germline V gene sequence: CDR1 FNHDT, CDR2 SITEND (reference sequence). Trimming shortened V by 0 bases and J by 2 bases, and 14 bases separated the two germline ends. The chain's CDR3 is CASSIGGGGGNTEVFF. The sequenced part of the CDR3 DNA is TGTGCCAGCAGTATAGGCGGGGGCGGAGGCAACACAGAAGTCTTC.

Turning to this clone: Genes and germline come from the mouse. Coverage ceases 1 residue before the CDR3 finishes, and the germline J gene fills in the end. The gene calls are TRBV13-3 and TRBJ2-5; 12 nucleotides agree with TRBD2. This CDR3 contains 14 residues. Unmatched junction bases numbered 2, after V lost 5 bases and J lost 4 bases. Looked up from germline, CDR1 is NNHDY and CDR2 is SYVADS. CDR3 DNA, as far as it was read: TGTGCCAGCAGGGGGACTGGGGGGAAAGACACCCAGTAC. It translates to CASRGTGGKDTQY. The entire CDR3 protein is CASRGTGGKDTQYF.

With regard to this clone: The genes are named according to mouse. The read is 1 residue too short to cover the CDR3 end, so that end is filled in from the germline J gene. The genes are TRBV26 and TRBJ2-4; D might be TRBD1 (5 bases). Trimming took off 4 bases at V and 0 bases at J, with 8 bases between the two ends. The CDR3 contains 14 residues. CDR1 KGHPV and CDR2 FQNQEV come from the germline V gene (reference sequence). This chain's CDR3 is CASSRTPSQNTLYF. Incomplete CDR3 DNA: TGTGCCAGCAGTCGGACACCTAGTCAAAACACCTTGTAC.

This clone came up a few times. The genes are named according to mouse. The missing CDR3 end, 1 residue past where the read stops, is filled in from the germline J gene. The V call is TRBV26, the J call TRBJ2-7; 10 bases map to TRBD2. The CDR3 contains 14 residues. Germline V gene data show CDR1 as KGHPV and CDR2 as FQNQEV (reference sequence). The V segment lost 4 bases and the J segment 6 bases; nucleotides outside the gene matches: 6. CDR3: CASSHAGGAREQYF. CDR3 bases read: TGTGCCAGCAGTCATGCTGGGGGGGCGCGTGAACAGTAC.

By sample fraction, this clone is large. Any gene name here is a mouse gene name. The sequence runs out 1 residue before the end of the CDR3; the remainder is reconstructed from the germline J gene. This chain joins TRBV16 and TRBJ1-1; 7 bases map to TRBD1. CDR1 and CDR2 (germline): SGHSA, FRNQAP. The junction had 1 base not matched to a gene; V was cut back by 4 bases and J by 5 bases. This CDR3 comprises 12 residues. Partial CDR3 DNA: TGTGCAAGCAGCTCGGGACAGACAGAAGTCTTC. Protein product: CASSSGQTEVF. The whole CDR3 protein is CASSSGQTEVFF.

Concerning this clone itself: A far larger clone differs by one base, so this is likely a read error. All gene names here are mouse names. Sequencing ends 1 residue short of the CDR3 end; the germline J gene provides the rest. The chain recombines TRBV3 with TRBJ2-1; TRBD2 matches 11 bases. There are 15 residues in the CDR3. The germline gives CDR1 SNHLY, CDR2 FYNGKV (reference sequence). The sequenced part of the CDR3 DNA is TGTGCCAGCTGCTTTACTGGGGGGGCGCATGCTGAGCAGTTC. It codes for CASCFTGGAHAEQF. The full CDR3 protein reads CASCFTGGAHAEQFF.